This T cell receptor (beta chain) was sequenced for a study of monozygotic twins with inflammatory bowel disease. From the 5' RACE reads, TCRdb lists one entry per CDR3 protein and no DNA. Here the sample table reports about 160,000 distinct CDR3 sequences. Study results and limitations: There was no support for any single strong signal or clonotype associated with IBD.

Of note for this clonotype: Antigen specificity is unknown.

The receptor's source is a human donor with ulcerative colitis or Crohn's disease, or a healthy co-twin of an affected twin (not recorded which). Source material: blood.

This CDR3 reads CSVAGNNQPQHF. The genes are TRBV29-1 and TRBJ1-5. Germline V gives CDR1 SQVTM, CDR2 ANQGSEA. The CDR3 sequence is 12 residues long.